The rows below give T cell receptor beta chains drawn from one sample of a study of Graves' ophthalmopathy and Graves' hyperthyroidism. TCRdb called the multiplex PCR reads again in MiXCR, with one record for every CDR3 protein. The sample consists of about 160,000 distinct CDR3 sequences, approximately 40% of them appearing once. The sequenced material came from peripheral blood. The receptors were gathered from a woman in her forties with Graves' ophthalmopathy. Each CDR3 is given without its conserved first and last residue. Clone size is not always given. Where it is, it says once, few, many or a class for expanded clones.

V gene | clone size | CDR3 protein
TRBV10-3 | - | AIRARDSQETQY
TRBV11-1 | many | ASSRPTGAGTEAF
TRBV20-1 | - | SASRGYGYT
TRBV12-3/TRBV12-4 | - | ASSLPLSKGYT
TRBV28 | - | ASKGPRAIPGGGETQY
TRBV27 | - | ASSLSTGEIYEQY
TRBV7-8 | once | ASSFDDRVDSGEQY
TRBV27 | - | ASSYAPDRGFYEQY
TRBV7-3 | - | ASSPGPGTGGTEAF
TRBV5-1 | many | ASSVQGYSNQPQH
TRBV28 | once | ASSYSPVPHPSGANVLT
TRBV7-9 | many | ASSLGSMYRAEAF
TRBV29-1 | many | SVDANNYGYT
TRBV2 | few | ASSGGLDQPQH
TRBV7-9 | many | ASSPTDSGANVLT
TRBV5-1 | many | ASSTQPREDGTEAF
TRBV12-5 | many | ASAVGSVGTGELF
TRBV6-2/TRBV6-3 | few | ASSYKDNREAF
TRBV6-1 | - | ASSPEAGGPGEQY
TRBV12-3/TRBV12-4 | few | ASSPGWNTEAF
TRBV11-1 | - | VSSSRPQRRTKETRY
TRBV28 | many | ASSLLAGTIY
TRBV27 | few | ASSPLWTGGRETQY
TRBV6-5 | - | ASSYRQADYGYT
TRBV30 | many | AWVYLGREAF
TRBV28 | - | ASSSTDRFYT
TRBV6-1 | - | ASRRRGTEAF
TRBV6-2/TRBV6-3 | many | ASSQTGGNQPQH
TRBV6-1 | - | ASSQRYRGRSDEQY
TRBV12-3/TRBV12-4 | few | ASTPGQVYGYT
TRBV12-3/TRBV12-4 | - | ASRADSLGELF
TRBV6-1 | many | ASSEDPGPRSGANVLT
TRBV6-5 | few | ASSYTRDRGGYGYT
TRBV28 | few | ASSFPGPYEQY
TRBV11-2 | many | ASSPRDRGPSEQY
TRBV12-3/TRBV12-4 | many | ASRMTSRTGELF
TRBV9 | many | ASSVDVGSEQY
TRBV28 | - | ASSDRVQPHY
TRBV6-5 | once | ASSYGRGESYEQY
TRBV9 | many | ASSAGPETVYEQY
TRBV12-3/TRBV12-4 | many | ASSPGGGLKGYT
TRBV20-1 | once | SASPSLREQY
TRBV6-2/TRBV6-3 | many | ASTTTPFPYEQY
TRBV20-1 | many | SAWNVISRGFSGTEAF
TRBV9 | - | ASRQGSFLGYT
TRBV7-3 | many | ASSLRRQGIPQLGNTIY
TRBV6-1 | few | ASTGQGARMNTEAF
TRBV24-1 | - | ATSDLRLGELF